Below, 21 T cell receptor beta chains from the same sample are listed, as sequenced in a study of blood T cell repertoires in COVID-19. The protocol was immunoSEQ multiplex PCR, while the TCRdb copy is restricted to in-frame clones and leaves out a portion. In the table there are approximately 200,000 clones, around nine tenths of which are singletons. Sequencing input: peripheral blood. These TCRs come from a woman aged 55-70 years with acute or convalescent COVID-19.

J is TRBJ2-3 and V is TRBV20-1; D perhaps matches TRBD2 (6 bases). The CDR3 loop spans 15 amino acids. CDR1 and CDR2 (germline): DFQATT, SNEGSKA (reference sequence). V was trimmed by 3 bases and J by 2 bases, leaving 15 bases between them. The CDR3 DNA follows: TGCAGTGCTAGTCCGGCGGGGCACCCCACAGATACGCAGTATTTT. This encodes CSASPAGHPTDTQYF.

The chain uses TRBV3-1 (or the pseudogene TRBV3-2) and TRBJ2-1; TRBD2 matches at 13 bases. Per the germline V gene, CDR1 is LGHDT and CDR2 is YNNKEL (reference sequence). With 4 bases clipped from V and 4 bases from J, the junction kept 1 base outside the gene matches. CDR3 length equals 15 residues. The CDR3 coding sequence is TGTGCCAGCAGCCTGACTAGCGGGGGGTACAATGAGCAGTTCTTC. Amino acids: CASSLTSGGYNEQFF.

The chain recombines TRBV4-3 with TRBJ2-7; D is unresolved. This CDR3 has 14 residues. The germline V gene encodes CDR1 LGHNA and CDR2 YSLEER. Trimming removed 0 bases from V and 2 bases from J, with 8 bases in between. The CDR3 region is CASSQEDTTYEQYF. The CDR3 coding sequence is TGCGCCAGCAGCCAAGAAGACACCACCTACGAGCAGTACTTC.

The CDR3 protein is CASRGRAGGANTQYF. The DNA for the CDR3 is TGCGCCAGTAGAGGGAGAGCGGGGGGGGCAAATACGCAGTATTTT. The V call is TRBV10-2, the J call TRBJ2-3; 10 bases match TRBD2. The CDR3 consists of 15 residues. Germline V gene lookup returns CDR1 WSHSY and CDR2 SAAADI. V dropped 9 bases and J dropped 7; count of bases not matched to a gene: 13.

DNA for the CDR3: TGTGCCACCAGCAGAGGAGACACCTCTGGAAACACCATATATTTT. It is translated as CATSRGDTSGNTIYF. This chain uses TRBV15 with TRBJ1-3; D gene uncertain. The CDR3 consists of 15 residues. V was pared by 1 base and J by 0 bases, with 7 bases between. Per the germline V gene, CDR1 is LNHNV and CDR2 is YYDKDF (reference sequence).

The sample holds one count of this clone. This chain connects TRBV19 to TRBJ1-2; possibly TRBD1 for D (5 bases). Trimming pared 2 bases from V and 3 bases from J, leaving 13 bases between. There are 15 residues in the CDR3. Germline values: CDR1 LNHDA, CDR2 SQIVND (reference sequence). The CDR3 region has the DNA TGTGCCAGTAGTATACCCCAGGGCGTACACTATGGCTACACCTTC. It specifies CASSIPQGVHYGYTF.

The chain has TRBV30 and TRBJ1-2; D unresolved. This CDR3 has 13 residues. Germline V gene lookup returns CDR1 GTSNPN and CDR2 SVGIG (reference sequence). Trimming took off 3 bases at V and 2 bases at J, with 10 bases between the two ends. The CDR3 protein is CAWRRQLNYGYTF. The DNA of the CDR3 is TGTGCCTGGAGGAGGCAGCTAAACTATGGCTACACCTTC.

This rearrangement joins TRBV5-4 to TRBJ2-3, with 7 bases identical to TRBD2. From germline, CDR1 is SGHNT and CDR2 YYREEE (reference sequence). The V and J ends lost 5 bases and 5 bases, in that order; junction bases with no gene match: 14. This CDR3 has 16 amino acids. The CDR3 DNA follows: TGTGCCAGCAGTACAGCGGGACTCCGAGTCCAAGATACGCAGTATTTT. As protein: CASSTAGLRVQDTQYF.

The rearrangement links TRBV6-5 to TRBJ1-1, with D unresolved. Trimming removed 11 bases from V and 11 bases from J, with 18 bases in between. Germline-derived CDR1 and CDR2 are MNHEY and SVGAGI. The CDR3 is 11 residues long. CDR3 in amino acids: CAVRKAGRAFF. CDR3 nucleotide sequence: TGTGCCGTAAGGAAAGCGGGGAGGGCTTTCTTT.

The CDR3 sequence: CASRGTGKVQYF. DNA for the CDR3: TGTGCCAGCAGGGGGACAGGGAAGGTTCAGTACTTC. The J gene is TRBJ2-4, the V gene TRBV12-3 or TRBV12-4; 9 bases line up with TRBD1. V was pared by 6 bases and J by 11 bases, with 5 bases of the junction left unmatched. This CDR3 has 12 residues.

The rearrangement links TRBV30 to TRBJ2-7, with 7 bases aligning to TRBD2. There are 12 residues in the CDR3. From germline, CDR1 is GTSNPN and CDR2 SVGIG (reference sequence). The junction had 7 bases not matched to a gene; V was cut back by 7 bases and J by 4 bases. For the CDR3, the DNA is TGTGCCTTCGCCGTGGGGGGGTACGAGCAGTACTTC. Translated: CAFAVGGYEQYF.

The chain has TRBV11-2 and TRBJ2-5, with no clear D. The germline gives CDR1 SGHAT, CDR2 FQNNGV. This CDR3 is 15 amino acids long. Trimming took 5 bases from V and 3 from J, leaving 16 bases between them. The CDR3 coding sequence is TGTGCCAGCAGCCCGATAGCCCAAACGAAAGAGACCCAGTACTTC. It specifies CASSPIAQTKETQYF.

The V and J genes are TRBV6-6 and TRBJ1-5; no definite D call. The V end was cut by 7 bases, the J end by 4 bases, with 8 bases between. CDR3 size: 12 residues. Per the germline V gene, CDR1 is MNHNY and CDR2 is SVGAGI (reference sequence). CDR3 sequence reads: CASTSQNQPQHF. The CDR3 DNA reads as TGTGCCAGCACCTCACAAAATCAGCCCCAGCATTTT.

The chain links TRBV7-2 to TRBJ2-1; 13 nucleotides agree with TRBD2. The CDR3 has 15 residues. Germline-derived CDR1 and CDR2 are SGHTA and FQGNSA. With 5 bases clipped from V and 6 bases from J, the junction kept 4 bases outside the gene matches. In DNA, the CDR3 is TGTGCCAGCAGCCACAGACTAGCGGGGGGCAATGAGCAGTTCTTC. Residues: CASSHRLAGGNEQFF. The full variable domain, rest sourced from reference TRBV7-2 and TRBJ2-1, is GAGVSQSPSNKVTEKGKDVELRCDPISGHTALYWYRQSLGQGLEFLIYFQGNSAPDKSGLPSDRFSAERTGGSVSTLTIQRTQQEDSAVYLCASSHRLAGGNEQFFGPGTRLTVL.

The chain uses TRBV19 and TRBJ2-2, with 9 positions matching TRBD1. The CDR3 is made up of 15 amino acids. The V segment lost 7 bases and the J segment 6 bases; nucleotides outside the gene matches: 9. The germline V gene encodes CDR1 LNHDA and CDR2 SQIVND (reference sequence). The CDR3 loop reads CASNPGTGLSGELFF. The DNA of the CDR3 is TGTGCCAGTAACCCCGGGACAGGGTTGTCCGGGGAGCTGTTTTTT.

This chain links TRBV10-2 with TRBJ1-1; the match to TRBD1 covers 9 bases. V lost 6 bases and J lost 0; bases outside the gene matches: 2. The CDR3 length is 14 residues. Germline V gene data show CDR1 as WSHSY and CDR2 as SAAADI. The CDR3 nucleotides read TGCGCCAGCAGCGGGACAGGGTTGAACACTGAAGCTTTCTTT. It yields the protein CASSGTGLNTEAFF.

V gene TRBV7-2 combines with J gene TRBJ1-6; TRBD1 matches 9 bases. This CDR3 comprises 14 residues. The trim removed 4 bases at V and 11 bases at J, leaving 6 bases unmatched. CDR1 is SGHTA, CDR2 FQGNSA, per germline. CDR3 sequence reads: CASSSTGGQAPLHF. The CDR3 DNA sequence: TGTGCCAGCAGCTCTACAGGGGGCCAGGCACCCCTCCACTTT.

The J gene is TRBJ1-5, the V gene TRBV28; 7 bases agree with TRBD1. V lost 5 bases and J lost 7; bases outside the gene matches: 14. The germline V gene has CDR1 MDHEN and CDR2 SYDVKM. CDR3 size: 16 residues. The CDR3 region is CASSRPSRQGGQPQHF. DNA of the CDR3: TGTGCCAGCAGTCGTCCCTCGAGACAGGGAGGACAGCCCCAGCATTTT. The full variable domain, its missing parts supplied by reference TRBV28 and TRBJ1-5, is DVKVTQSSRYLVKRTGEKVFLECVQDMDHENMFWYRQDPGLGLRLIYFSYDVKMKEKGDIPEGYSVSREKKERFSLILESASTNQTSMYLCASSRPSRQGGQPQHFGDGTRLSIL.

V usage is TRBV7-9 and J usage is TRBJ1-2; D is unresolved. V was clipped by 0 bases and J by 5 bases, with 7 bases between them. Looked up from germline, CDR1 is SEHNR and CDR2 is FQNEAQ (reference sequence). The CDR3 contains 13 residues. The CDR3 is CASSLAWRYGYTF. In nucleotides, the CDR3 is TGTGCCAGCAGCTTAGCTTGGAGGTATGGCTACACCTTC.

The chain couples TRBV18 to TRBJ1-5; tentatively, D is TRBD1 (5 bases). The germline CDR1 and CDR2 sequences are KGHSH and LQKENI. V was cut by 1 base and J by 0 bases, with 19 bases left in between. This CDR3 has 19 residues. The DNA for the CDR3 is TGTGCCAGCTCACCACGTCTCCAGGGCGGCGGTAATAGCAATCAGCCCCAGCATTTT. Translated: CASSPRLQGGGNSNQPQHF.

Here the CDR3 DNA reads TGTGCCAGTAGTCCCCAGGGCGGATCTAGCTCCTACGAGCAGTACTTC. It encodes CASSPQGGSSSYEQYF. The chain carries TRBV19 and TRBJ2-7, with D possibly TRBD1 on 5 matching bases. From germline, CDR1 is LNHDA and CDR2 SQIVND (reference sequence). CDR3 length: 16 amino acids. The ends were cut back, 5 bases at V and 0 bases at J, with 17 bases in the middle.